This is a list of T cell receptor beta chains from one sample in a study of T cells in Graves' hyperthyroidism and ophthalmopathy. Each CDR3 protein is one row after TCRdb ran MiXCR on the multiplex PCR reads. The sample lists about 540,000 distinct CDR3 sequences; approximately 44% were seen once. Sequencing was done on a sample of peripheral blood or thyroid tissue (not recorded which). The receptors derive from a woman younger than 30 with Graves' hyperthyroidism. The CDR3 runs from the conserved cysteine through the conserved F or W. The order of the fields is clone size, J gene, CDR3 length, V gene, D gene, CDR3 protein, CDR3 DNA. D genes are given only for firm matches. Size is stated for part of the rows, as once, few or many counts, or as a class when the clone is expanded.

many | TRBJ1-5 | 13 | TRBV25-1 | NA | CASSEGIDQPQHF | TGTGCCAGCAGTGAAGGGATTGATCAGCCCCAGCATTTT
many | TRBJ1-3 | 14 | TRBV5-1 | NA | CASSLAASGNTIYF | TGTGCCAGCAGCTTAGCAGCCAGTGGAAACACCATATATTTT
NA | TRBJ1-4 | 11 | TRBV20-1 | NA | CSASRGEKLFF | TGCAGTGCCAGCCGTGGTGAAAAACTGTTTTTT
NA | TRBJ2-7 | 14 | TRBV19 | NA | CASSMRTDSYEQYF | TGTGCCAGTAGTATGAGGACTGATTCCTACGAGCAGTACTTC
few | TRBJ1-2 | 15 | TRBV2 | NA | CASSIQTGPNYGYTF | TGTGCCAGCAGTATCCAGACAGGCCCTAACTATGGCTACACCTTC
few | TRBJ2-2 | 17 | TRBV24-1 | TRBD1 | CATSDPGQGTSTGELFF | TGTGCCACCAGTGATCCGGGACAGGGGACGAGTACCGGGGAGCTGTTTTTT
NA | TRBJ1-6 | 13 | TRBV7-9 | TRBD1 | CASRQGANSPLHF | TGTGCCAGCCGACAGGGGGCGAATTCACCCCTCCACTTT
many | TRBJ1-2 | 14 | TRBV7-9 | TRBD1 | CASSPTGVNYGYTF | TGTGCCAGCAGCCCTACAGGGGTTAACTATGGCTACACCTTC
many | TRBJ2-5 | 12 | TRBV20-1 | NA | CSAIADQETQYF | TGCAGTGCCATAGCGGACCAAGAGACCCAGTACTTC
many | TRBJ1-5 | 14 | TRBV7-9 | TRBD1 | CASSLQGSGQPQHF | TGTGCCAGCAGTTTACAGGGGTCTGGTCAGCCCCAGCATTTT
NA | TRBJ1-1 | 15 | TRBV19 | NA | CASSRQPGMNTEAFF | TGTGCCAGTAGTCGCCAGCCCGGTATGAACACTGAAGCTTTCTTT
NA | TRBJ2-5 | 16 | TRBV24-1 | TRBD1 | CATSDRTGYEQETQYF | TGTGCCACCAGTGACAGGACAGGGTACGAGCAAGAGACCCAGTACTTC
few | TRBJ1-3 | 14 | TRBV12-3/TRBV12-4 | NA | CASTAGFSGNTIYF | TGTGCCAGCACGGCAGGGTTCTCTGGAAACACCATATATTTT
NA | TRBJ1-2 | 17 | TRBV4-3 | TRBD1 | CASSQGLTGKIDYGYTF | TGCGCCAGCAGCCAAGGCCTGACAGGGAAGATCGACTATGGCTACACCTTC
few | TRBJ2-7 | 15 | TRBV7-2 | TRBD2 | CASSLERAGEDEQYF | TGCGCCAGCAGCTTGGAGCGGGCGGGAGAGGACGAGCAGTACTTC
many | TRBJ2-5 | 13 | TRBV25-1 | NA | CASSAVVRETQYF | TGTGCCAGCAGTGCGGTGGTTCGGGAGACCCAGTACTTC
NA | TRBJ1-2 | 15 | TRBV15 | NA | CATRAGQSYNYGYTF | TGTGCCACCAGGGCGGGGCAGAGCTATAACTATGGCTACACCTTC
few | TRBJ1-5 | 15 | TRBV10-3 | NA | CASSDRPGSRQPQHF | TGTGCCAGCAGTGACCGGCCGGGGAGCAGGCAGCCCCAGCATTTT
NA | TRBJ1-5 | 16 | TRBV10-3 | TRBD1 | CASRKVTGGSNQPQHF | TGTGCCAGCAGAAAAGTGACAGGGGGGAGCAATCAGCCCCAGCATTTT
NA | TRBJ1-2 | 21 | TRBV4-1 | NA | CASSQLIPMSPRDPTNYGYTF | TGTGCCAGCAGCCAACTAATCCCCATGAGTCCCCGGGACCCAACTAACTATGGCTACACCTTC
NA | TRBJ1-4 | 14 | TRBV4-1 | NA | CASSHSASAEKLFF | TGCGCCAGCAGCCATAGTGCCTCCGCCGAAAAACTGTTTTTT
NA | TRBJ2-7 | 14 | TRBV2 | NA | CASRYWDGVYEQYF | TGTGCCAGCAGGTATTGGGACGGTGTTTACGAGCAGTACTTC
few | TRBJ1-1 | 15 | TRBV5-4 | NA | CASSRRRAAGTEAFF | TGCGCCAGCAGCCGCAGAAGGGCGGCAGGCACTGAAGCTTTCTTT
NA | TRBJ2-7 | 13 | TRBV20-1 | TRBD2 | CSLHPSGSYEQYF | TGCAGCCTTCACCCTAGCGGCTCCTACGAGCAGTACTTC
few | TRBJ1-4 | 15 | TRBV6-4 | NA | CASSIPASTNEKLFF | TGTGCCAGCAGTATCCCAGCCTCAACTAATGAAAAACTGTTTTTT
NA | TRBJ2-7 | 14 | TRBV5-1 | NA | CASSQDTSTYEQYF | TGCGCCAGCAGCCAAGATACGTCTACCTACGAGCAGTACTTC
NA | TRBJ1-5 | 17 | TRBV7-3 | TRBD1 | CASRRRLTGGEGQPQHF | TGTGCCAGCAGGCGGCGGCTCACAGGGGGCGAGGGGCAGCCCCAGCATTTT
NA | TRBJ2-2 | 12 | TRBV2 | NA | CAIAENTGELFF | TGTGCCATCGCGGAGAACACCGGGGAGCTGTTTTTT
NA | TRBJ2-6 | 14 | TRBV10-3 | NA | CAISPGKGANVLTF | TGTGCCATCAGTCCGGGGAAGGGGGCCAACGTCCTGACTTTC
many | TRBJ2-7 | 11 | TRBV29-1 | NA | CSVDLWSEQYF | TGCAGCGTTGATCTGTGGTCCGAGCAGTACTTC
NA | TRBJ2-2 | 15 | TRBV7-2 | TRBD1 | CASSSDRAGTGELFF | TGTGCCAGCAGCAGCGACAGGGCTGGAACCGGGGAGCTGTTTTTT
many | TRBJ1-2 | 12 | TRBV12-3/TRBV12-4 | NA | CASSLGGEGYTF | TGTGCCAGCAGCTTAGGCGGGGAAGGCTACACCTTC
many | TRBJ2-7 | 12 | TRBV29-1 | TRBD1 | CSVRTGSYEQYF | TGCAGCGTCAGGACAGGGAGCTACGAGCAGTACTTC
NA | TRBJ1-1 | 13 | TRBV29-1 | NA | CSSTRPVNTEAFF | TGCAGCAGCACTCGACCGGTTAACACTGAAGCTTTCTTT
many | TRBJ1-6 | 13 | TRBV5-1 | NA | CASSLGRASPLHF | TGCGCCAGCAGCTTGGGCAGGGCGTCACCCCTCCACTTT
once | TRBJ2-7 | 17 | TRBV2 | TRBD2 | CATQIEGLAGLHYEQYF | TGTGCCACGCAGATCGAGGGACTAGCGGGACTCCACTACGAGCAGTACTTC
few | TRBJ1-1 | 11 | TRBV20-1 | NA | CSGAANTEAFF | TGCAGTGGGGCAGCTAACACTGAAGCTTTCTTT
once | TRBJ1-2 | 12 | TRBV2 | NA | CASSFQGRGYTF | TGTGCCAGCAGTTTTCAGGGGAGGGGCTACACCTTC
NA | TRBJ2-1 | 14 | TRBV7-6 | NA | CASSLAGGGREQFF | TGTGCCAGCAGCTTAGCCGGGGGAGGACGCGAGCAGTTCTTC
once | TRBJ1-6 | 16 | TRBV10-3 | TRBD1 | CASSSVPGQGGSPLHF | TGTGCCAGCAGTTCTGTTCCCGGACAGGGAGGATCACCCCTCCACTTT
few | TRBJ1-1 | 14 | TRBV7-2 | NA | CASSQPEGNTEAFF | TGTGCCAGCAGCCAACCGGAGGGGAACACTGAAGCTTTCTTT
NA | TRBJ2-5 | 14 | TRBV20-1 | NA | CSARDLQGIETQYF | TGCAGTGCTAGAGACTTACAGGGCATAGAGACCCAGTACTTC
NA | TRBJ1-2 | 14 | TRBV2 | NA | CASDQGTSNYGYTF | TGTGCCAGTGATCAGGGTACTTCTAACTATGGCTACACCTTC
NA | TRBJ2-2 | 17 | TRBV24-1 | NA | CATSDLPNLEGTGELFF | TGTGCCACCAGTGATTTGCCGAACTTGGAGGGGACCGGGGAGCTGTTTTTT
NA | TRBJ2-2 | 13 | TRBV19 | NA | CASSPKESGELFF | TGTGCCAGTAGTCCCAAGGAGTCCGGGGAGCTGTTTTTT
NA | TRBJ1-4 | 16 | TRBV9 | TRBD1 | CASSDGQDPTNEKLFF | TGTGCCAGCAGCGACGGACAGGATCCAACTAATGAAAAACTGTTTTTT
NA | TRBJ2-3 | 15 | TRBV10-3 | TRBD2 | CAISETSGSTDTQYF | TGTGCCATCAGTGAGACTAGCGGTAGCACAGATACGCAGTATTTT